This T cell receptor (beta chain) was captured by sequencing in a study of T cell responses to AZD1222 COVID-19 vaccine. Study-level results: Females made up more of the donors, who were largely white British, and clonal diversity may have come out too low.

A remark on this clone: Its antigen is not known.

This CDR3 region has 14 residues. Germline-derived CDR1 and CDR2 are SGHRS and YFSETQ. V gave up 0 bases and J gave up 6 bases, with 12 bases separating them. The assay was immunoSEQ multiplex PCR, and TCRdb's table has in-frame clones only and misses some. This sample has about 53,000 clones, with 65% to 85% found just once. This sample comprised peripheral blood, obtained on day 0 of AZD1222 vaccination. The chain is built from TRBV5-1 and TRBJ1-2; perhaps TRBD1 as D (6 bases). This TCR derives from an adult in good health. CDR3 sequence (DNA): TGCGCCAGCAGCTTGGGGGCGGAGGGGGATGGCTACACCTTC. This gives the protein CASSLGAEGDGYTF.